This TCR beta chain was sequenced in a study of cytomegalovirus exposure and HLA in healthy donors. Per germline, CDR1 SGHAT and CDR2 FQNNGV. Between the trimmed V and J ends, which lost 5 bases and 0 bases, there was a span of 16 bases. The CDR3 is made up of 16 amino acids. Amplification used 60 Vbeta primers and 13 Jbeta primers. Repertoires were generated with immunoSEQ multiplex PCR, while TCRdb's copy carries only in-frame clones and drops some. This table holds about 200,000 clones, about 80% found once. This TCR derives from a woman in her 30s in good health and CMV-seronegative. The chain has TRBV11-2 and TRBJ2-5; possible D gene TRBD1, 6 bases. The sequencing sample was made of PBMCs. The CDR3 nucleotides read TGTGCCAGCAGCCAAATGGGGGCGACTGACCAAGAGACCCAGTACTTC. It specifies CASSQMGATDQETQYF.